In this sample, the clone carrying this T cell receptor beta chain turned up a few times. This record belongs to a study of T cells after yellow fever vaccination. Production of TCR cDNA was by 5'RACE template switching, which also added a universal primer site and UMIs. One entry per CDR3 protein results from TCRdb running MiXCR on the 5' RACE reads. The table shows hundreds of thousands of distinct CDR3 sequences, with roughly 12% occurring only once. Trimming shortened V by 3 bases and J by 2 bases, and 8 bases separated the two germline ends. Germline assignment: CDR1 LNHDA and CDR2 SQIVND (reference sequence). The length of the CDR3 is 13 residues.

This chain uses TRBV19 with TRBJ2-7; D remains unclear. This sample comprised PBMCs, obtained on the day of the yellow fever booster vaccination. The clonotype comes from a man aged 25-40 years who received the YFV17D yellow fever vaccine. CDR3 in amino acids: CASSIGRTYEQYF. CDR3 nucleotides: TGTGCCAGTAGTATTGGCAGGACCTACGAGCAGTACTTC.